This passage covers 32 T cell receptor beta chains from one sample sequenced in a study of control samples from healthy donors and cancer patients. TCRdb's copy holds only in-frame clones and misses some; the assay was immunoSEQ multiplex PCR. The data contain around 70,000 clones, about 94% of them seen just once; the ten biggest clones take up approximately 3%. Material: blood. Every receptor here comes from a woman aged 25 to 39 in good health.

The chain employs TRBV27 and TRBJ1-6, with a possible D match to TRBD1 (5 bases). CDR3 size: 13 residues. Germline CDR1 MNHEY, CDR2 SMNVEV (reference sequence). The V end lost 6 bases, the J end lost 9 bases, and 12 bases lay between the germline ends. CDR3 bases: TGTGCCAGCAGGGGTAGCGGGACTTCACCCCTCCACTTT. Its translation is CASRGSGTSPLHF.

The V call is TRBV5-6, the J call TRBJ2-1; the match to TRBD2 covers 8 bases. CDR1 and CDR2 from the germline V gene are SGHDT and YYEEEE. The V gene end was trimmed by 4 bases and the J gene end by 2 bases; junction bases not matched to a gene: 11. The CDR3 extends over 17 amino acids. As DNA, the CDR3 is TGTGCCAGCAGCGGAACATCTAGCGGGCGAACCTACAATGAGCAGTTCTTC. Translation: CASSGTSSGRTYNEQFF. The whole variable domain, filled in from reference TRBV5-6 and TRBJ2-1, reads DAGVTQSPTHLIKTRGQQVTLRCSPKSGHDTVSWYQQALGQGPQFIFQYYEEEERQRGNFPDRFSGHQFPNYSSELNVNALLLGDSALYLCASSGTSSGRTYNEQFFGPGTRLTVL.

This chain connects TRBV7-8 to TRBJ2-7; 7 bases align to TRBD2. The CDR3 is made up of 17 amino acids. CDR1 is SGHVS and CDR2 is FQNEAQ in the germline V gene. With V trimmed by 0 bases and J by 3 bases, 11 bases remained unmatched. CDR3 region: CASSLANRGLRVYEQYF. In DNA, the CDR3 is TGTGCCAGCAGCTTAGCGAATCGGGGACTACGGGTCTACGAGCAGTACTTC.

This clone was seen a single time. This chain links TRBV9 with TRBJ2-7, with D hard to call. The CDR3 has 14 amino acids. V was pared by 4 bases and J by 3 bases, with 14 bases between. CDR1 SGDLS and CDR2 YYNGEE come from the germline V gene. The CDR3 here is CASSLSFPDYEQYF. The CDR3 DNA is TGTGCCAGCAGCCTCTCATTCCCGGACTACGAGCAGTACTTC.

The V call is TRBV5-6, the J call TRBJ1-6; TRBD1 matches at 9 bases. Germline V gives CDR1 SGHDT, CDR2 YYEEEE. With 4 bases clipped from V and 9 bases from J, the junction kept 5 bases outside the gene matches. This CDR3 is built from 14 residues. The CDR3 is CASSLRTGASPLHF. The CDR3, as DNA: TGTGCCAGCAGCCTAAGGACAGGGGCTTCACCCCTCCACTTT.

This sequence joins TRBV11-2 and TRBJ1-1, with D perhaps TRBD1 (5 bases). The germline V and J ends were trimmed by 6 bases and 11 bases, with 13 bases remaining between them. This CDR3 is 11 amino acids long. The germline CDR1 and CDR2 sequences are SGHAT and FQNNGV. The CDR3 here is CASRRDPLAFF. CDR3 bases: TGTGCCAGCAGACGGGACCCTCTGGCTTTCTTT.

This clone was detected once. The V and J genes are TRBV10-3 and TRBJ2-7; 9 bases are shared with TRBD1. The CDR3 runs to 14 residues. Trimming took 7 bases from V and 2 from J; bases not matched to a gene: 6. CDR1 is ENHRY, CDR2 SYGVKD, per germline. The CDR3 coding sequence is TGTGCCATCAAATTGGGACAGGGAACCTACGAGCAGTACTTC. This sequence encodes CAIKLGQGTYEQYF.

The chain recombines TRBV19 with TRBJ1-3, with D possibly TRBD1 on 6 matching bases. CDR3 length: 13 residues. V gave up 9 bases and J gave up 4 bases, with 13 bases separating them. The germline CDR1 and CDR2 sequences are LNHDA and SQIVND (reference sequence). The CDR3 sequence is CASWTDNGNTIYF. CDR3 nucleotide sequence: TGTGCCAGCTGGACAGACAACGGAAACACCATATATTTT.

The J gene is TRBJ1-2, the V gene TRBV6-5, with D maybe TRBD1 (5 bases). CDR1 and CDR2 from the germline V gene are MNHEY and SVGAGI. Trimming took off 6 bases at V and 7 bases at J, with 15 bases between the two ends. The CDR3 runs to 13 residues. The CDR3, as DNA: TGTGCCAGCAGGCCAGACAGTTCCTTTGGCTACACCTTC. It is translated as CASRPDSSFGYTF.

This sequence joins TRBV28 and TRBJ2-7, with TRBD1 identical over 10 bases. J lost 6 bases, V lost 5 bases, and 10 bases had no gene match. The CDR3 runs 15 residues. Germline-derived CDR1 and CDR2 are MDHEN and SYDVKM. Written as DNA, the CDR3 is TGTGCCAGCAGTCTATACGGGACAGGGGATTTCGAGCAGTACTTC. This codes for CASSLYGTGDFEQYF.

A note on this clone: Other nucleotide sequences in the sample specify the same CDR3. J is TRBJ1-6 and V is TRBV6-5; the D gene is possibly TRBD1 (5 bases). The length of the CDR3 is 14 residues. V dropped 10 bases and J dropped 5 bases, with 15 bases sitting between them. Per germline, CDR1 MNHEY and CDR2 SVGAGI. The CDR3 here is CATGARGNNSPLHF. The CDR3 DNA follows: TGTGCCACCGGCGCGCGGGGGAATAATTCACCCCTCCACTTT.

V usage is TRBV6-5 and J usage is TRBJ1-2; D call uncertain. CDR3 size: 12 residues. CDR1 is MNHEY, CDR2 SVGAGI, per germline. Trimming left V 8 bases short and J 4 bases short, with 11 bases between. The CDR3 spells CASFEGRYGYTF. CDR3 DNA sequence: TGTGCCAGCTTCGAGGGCCGCTATGGCTACACCTTC.

V is TRBV2 and J is TRBJ1-1; 7 nucleotides line up with TRBD1. The V gene end was trimmed by 7 bases and the J gene end by 5 bases; junction bases not matched to a gene: 13. There are 15 residues in the CDR3. From germline, CDR1 is SNHLY and CDR2 FYNNEI. CDR3 loop: CASIAGEGARTEAFF. The CDR3 DNA reads TGTGCCAGCATTGCGGGGGAGGGGGCGAGGACTGAAGCTTTCTTT.

The chain is built from TRBV28 and TRBJ1-1; D perhaps matches TRBD1 (5 bases). The V and J ends lost 7 bases and 1 base respectively, with 16 bases between them. The CDR3 contains 15 residues. Germline lookup yields CDR1 MDHEN and CDR2 SYDVKM. CDR3 loop: CASKRGGGTNTEAFF. CDR3 bases: TGTGCCAGCAAGAGAGGCGGGGGGACGAACACTGAAGCTTTCTTT. Full variable domain (missing parts from reference TRBV28 and TRBJ1-1): DVKVTQSSRYLVKRTGEKVFLECVQDMDHENMFWYRQDPGLGLRLIYFSYDVKMKEKGDIPEGYSVSREKKERFSLILESASTNQTSMYLCASKRGGGTNTEAFFGQGTRLTVV.

V and J are TRBV25-1 and TRBJ1-4; TRBD1 agrees at 8 bases. V lost 1 base and J lost 7; bases outside the gene matches: 5. The CDR3 has 15 residues. Germline values: CDR1 MGHDK, CDR2 SYGVNS. DNA of the CDR3: TGTGCCAGCAGTGAATTCGGGACAGGACTTGAAAAACTGTTTTTT. Its translation: CASSEFGTGLEKLFF.

This clone showed up just once. This sequence joins TRBV5-6 and TRBJ1-5; no firm D call. The V gene lost 0 bases and the J gene lost 7 bases, with 11 bases spanning the gap. CDR1 and CDR2 from the germline V gene are SGHDT and YYEEEE. The CDR3 spans 14 residues. CDR3 protein: CASSLGQRAQPQHF. CDR3 nucleotides: TGTGCCAGCAGCTTGGGTCAACGGGCCCAGCCCCAGCATTTT.

The V gene is TRBV19, the J gene TRBJ2-3; the D gene is possibly TRBD2 (6 bases). The ends were cut back, 6 bases at V and 2 bases at J, with 15 bases in the middle. The CDR3 is 15 amino acids. Germline lookup yields CDR1 LNHDA and CDR2 SQIVND (reference sequence). The CDR3 bases are TGTGCCAGTAGCCGCCGGGGACTTTACACAGATACGCAGTATTTT. This codes for CASSRRGLYTDTQYF.

The rearrangement links TRBV19 to TRBJ1-5; no firm D call. V was cut by 3 bases and J by 9 bases, with 21 bases left in between. Germline assignment: CDR1 LNHDA and CDR2 SQIVND (reference sequence). CDR3 size: 16 residues. Written as DNA, the CDR3 is TGTGCCAGTAGTATTGTGGAGGGTTCCAGGCCAGGGCCCCAGCATTTT. It translates to CASSIVEGSRPGPQHF.

J is TRBJ1-2 and V is TRBV9, with D possibly being TRBD1 (5 bases). The CDR3 covers 14 residues. V lost 4 bases to trimming and J lost 4 bases, with 14 bases between them. Germline V CDR1 and CDR2: SGDLS, YYNGEE. CDR3 sequence reads: CASSLTVAGYGYTF. The CDR3 DNA is TGTGCCAGCAGCCTGACAGTCGCAGGCTATGGCTACACCTTC.

The chain is built from TRBV5-4 and TRBJ1-1; D ambiguous. CDR3 size: 14 residues. CDR1 SGHNT and CDR2 YYREEE come from the germline V gene (reference sequence). With 1 base removed from V and 4 bases from J, the gap between germline ends came to 11 bases. The CDR3 protein is CASSLSQELTEAFF. DNA for the CDR3: TGTGCCAGCAGCTTGTCTCAGGAGCTCACTGAAGCTTTCTTT.

J is TRBJ1-3 and V is TRBV27; 7 nucleotides match TRBD1. Germline-derived CDR1 and CDR2 are MNHEY and SMNVEV (reference sequence). V lost 6 bases, J lost 4 bases, and 6 bases stayed unmatched. The CDR3 contains 14 residues. This chain's CDR3 is CASRQTGRGNTIYF. The CDR3 DNA sequence: TGTGCCAGCAGGCAGACAGGGCGAGGAAACACCATATATTTT.

V gene TRBV19 combines with J gene TRBJ1-5; 8 nucleotides align to TRBD1. CDR1 is LNHDA, CDR2 SQIVND, per germline (reference sequence). The CDR3 covers 14 residues. V was pared by 5 bases and J by 6 bases, with 6 bases of the junction left unmatched. CDR3 sequence: CASSALDRAQPQHF. The CDR3 nucleotides are TGTGCCAGTAGTGCTCTGGACAGGGCTCAGCCCCAGCATTTT.

The chain combines TRBV6-5 with TRBJ1-3; D is unclear. The CDR3 runs 15 residues. The V gene lost 6 bases and the J gene lost 0 bases, with 12 bases spanning the gap. Germline CDR1 is MNHEY and CDR2 is SVGAGI. The CDR3 sequence is CASRSDYSSGNTIYF. The CDR3 nucleotides are TGTGCCAGCAGATCCGATTATAGCTCTGGAAACACCATATATTTT.

The chain recombines TRBV4-1 with TRBJ1-2; D unresolved. CDR1 MGHRA and CDR2 YSYEKL come from the germline V gene. The CDR3 sequence is 14 residues long. Deletions cut 1 base from V and 2 bases from J, with 8 bases between. The CDR3 region has the DNA TGCGCCAGCAGCCAAGTCGGATCCAACTATGGCTACACCTTC. It encodes CASSQVGSNYGYTF.

The gene calls are TRBV5-1 and TRBJ1-4, with D possibly matching TRBD1 (5 bases). This CDR3 has 15 amino acids. Deletions cut 3 bases from V and 5 bases from J, with 14 bases between. The germline CDR1 and CDR2 sequences are SGHRS and YFSETQ. The CDR3 DNA is TGCGCCAGCAGCTCGCTGACAGCTTCGAATGAAAAACTGTTTTTT. It codes for CASSSLTASNEKLFF.

This chain links TRBV19 with TRBJ2-7; D not certain. The CDR3 has 14 residues. Germline CDR1 and CDR2: LNHDA and SQIVND (reference sequence). The V and J ends lost 3 bases and 4 bases respectively, with 13 bases between them. This CDR3 reads CASSISRAGYEQYF. The CDR3 DNA reads as TGTGCCAGTAGTATTAGCCGGGCCGGTTACGAGCAGTACTTC.

The chain couples TRBV10-3 to TRBJ1-5, with unresolved D. V gave up 0 bases and J gave up 0 bases, with 9 bases separating them. The V gene's germline CDR1 is ENHRY and CDR2 SYGVKD. The CDR3 is 16 amino acids. The CDR3 is CAISESSFSSNQPQHF. The DNA for the CDR3 is TGTGCCATCAGTGAGTCGAGTTTTTCTAGCAATCAGCCCCAGCATTTT.

The V call is TRBV15, the J call TRBJ1-2; the D gene is possibly TRBD1 (5 bases). CDR1 is LNHNV, CDR2 YYDKDF, per germline (reference sequence). V was cut by 3 bases and J by 7 bases, with 12 bases left in between. The CDR3 totals 13 residues. In nucleotides, the CDR3 is TGTGCCACCAGCAGTCGACAGAGGGGTGGCTACACCTTC. It specifies CATSSRQRGGYTF.

This chain links TRBV5-6 with TRBJ1-2, with D unclear. This CDR3 is built from 13 residues. The germline gives CDR1 SGHDT, CDR2 YYEEEE. Trimming took off 3 bases at V and 2 bases at J, with 8 bases between the two ends. CDR3: CASSWIQNYGYTF. The CDR3 nucleotides read TGTGCCAGCAGCTGGATTCAGAACTATGGCTACACCTTC.

This sequence joins TRBV6-6 and TRBJ2-3, with D uncertain. The germline CDR1 and CDR2 sequences are MNHNY and SVGAGI (reference sequence). This CDR3 spans 14 amino acids. Trimming took 6 bases from V and 2 from J, leaving 12 bases between them. The CDR3 bases are TGTGCCAGCAGCCCCAGTAGGGCCACAGATACGCAGTATTTT. Translating gives CASSPSRATDTQYF.

The genes are TRBV7-8 and TRBJ2-1; D is unclear. In germline, CDR1 is SGHVS, CDR2 FQNEAQ. V was trimmed by 2 bases and J by 3 bases, leaving 5 bases between them. The CDR3 has 13 residues. This CDR3 reads CASSLTDYNEQFF. The DNA for the CDR3 is TGTGCCAGCAGCTTAACGGACTACAATGAGCAGTTCTTC.

V is TRBV3-1 (or the pseudogene TRBV3-2) and J is TRBJ1-2; 10 bases map to TRBD1. CDR3 length equals 14 residues. CDR1 and CDR2 (germline): LGHDT, YNNKEL (reference sequence). V was pared by 4 bases and J by 6 bases, with 5 bases of the junction left unmatched. CDR3 residues: CASSLLTGGNGYTF. DNA for the CDR3: TGTGCCAGCAGCCTTTTGACAGGGGGCAATGGCTACACCTTC.